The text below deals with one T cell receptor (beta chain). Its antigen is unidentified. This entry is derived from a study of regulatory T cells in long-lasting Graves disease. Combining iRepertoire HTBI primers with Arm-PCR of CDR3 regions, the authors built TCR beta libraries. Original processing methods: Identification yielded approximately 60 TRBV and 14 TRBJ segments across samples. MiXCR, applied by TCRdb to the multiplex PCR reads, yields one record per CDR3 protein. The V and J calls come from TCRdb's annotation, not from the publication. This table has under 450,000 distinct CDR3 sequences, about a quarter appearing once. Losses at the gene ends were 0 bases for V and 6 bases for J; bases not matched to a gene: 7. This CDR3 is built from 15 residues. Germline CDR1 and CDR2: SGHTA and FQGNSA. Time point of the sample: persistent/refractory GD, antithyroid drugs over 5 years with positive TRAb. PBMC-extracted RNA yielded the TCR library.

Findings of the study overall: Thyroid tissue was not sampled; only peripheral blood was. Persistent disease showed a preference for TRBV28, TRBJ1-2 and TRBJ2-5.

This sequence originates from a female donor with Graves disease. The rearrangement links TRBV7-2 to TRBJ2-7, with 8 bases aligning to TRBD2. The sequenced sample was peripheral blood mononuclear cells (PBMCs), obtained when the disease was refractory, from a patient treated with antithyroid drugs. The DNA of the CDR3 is TGTGCCAGCAGCTTAGCGGCTGCGGGAGGACGCGAGCAGTACTTC. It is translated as CASSLAAAGGREQYF.